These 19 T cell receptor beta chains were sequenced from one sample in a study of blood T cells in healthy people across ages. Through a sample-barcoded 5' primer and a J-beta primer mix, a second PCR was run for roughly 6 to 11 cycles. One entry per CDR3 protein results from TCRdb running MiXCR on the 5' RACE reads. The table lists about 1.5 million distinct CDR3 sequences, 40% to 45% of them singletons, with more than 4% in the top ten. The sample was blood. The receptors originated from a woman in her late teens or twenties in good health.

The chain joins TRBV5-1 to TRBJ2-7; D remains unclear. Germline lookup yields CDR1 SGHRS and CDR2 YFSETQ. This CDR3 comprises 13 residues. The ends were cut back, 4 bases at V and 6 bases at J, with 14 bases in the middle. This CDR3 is CASSTLSRFEQYF. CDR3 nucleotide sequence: TGCGCCAGCAGCACTTTATCCCGATTCGAGCAGTACTTC.

CDR3 sequence: CASSYSMNAGAGEQYF. Written as DNA, the CDR3 is TGTGCCAGCAGTTACTCGATGAATGCGGGAGCGGGCGAGCAGTACTTC. V and J are TRBV6-2 or TRBV6-3 and TRBJ2-7, with 7 bases aligning to TRBD2. The CDR3 consists of 16 residues. J lost 6 bases, V lost 0 bases, and 11 bases had no gene match. Germline CDR1 MNHEY, CDR2 SVGEGT.

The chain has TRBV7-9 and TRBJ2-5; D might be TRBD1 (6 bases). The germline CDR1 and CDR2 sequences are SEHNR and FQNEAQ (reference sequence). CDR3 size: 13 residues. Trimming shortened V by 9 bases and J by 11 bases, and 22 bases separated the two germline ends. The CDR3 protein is CASTGPGVHEQYF. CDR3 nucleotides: TGTGCCAGTACAGGGCCTGGGGTCCATGAGCAGTACTTC.

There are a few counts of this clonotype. The CDR3 DNA sequence: TGTGCCAGCAGCCAAAGGGGAAAGACCCAGTACTTC. This translates into CASSQRGKTQYF. The chain couples TRBV3-1 to TRBJ2-5, with D maybe TRBD1 (5 bases). The V end lost 2 bases, the J end lost 6 bases, and 7 bases lay between the germline ends. The germline gives CDR1 LGHDT, CDR2 YNNKEL (reference sequence). CDR3 size: 12 residues.

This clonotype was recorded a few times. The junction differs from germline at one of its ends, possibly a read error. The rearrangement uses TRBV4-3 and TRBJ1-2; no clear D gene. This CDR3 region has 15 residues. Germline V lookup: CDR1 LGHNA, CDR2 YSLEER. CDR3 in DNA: TGCGCCAGCAGCCAAGTGCCGTCGCCTCCATATGGCAACACCTTC. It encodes CASSQVPSPPYGNTF.

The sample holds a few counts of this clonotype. DNA of the CDR3: TGTGCCAGCGTGAACTATGGCTACACCTTC. Translation gives CASVNYGYTF. V and J are TRBV2 and TRBJ1-2; D not resolved. The CDR3 is made up of 10 amino acids. In germline, CDR1 is SNHLY, CDR2 FYNNEI. Trimming removed 8 bases from V and 2 bases from J, with 3 bases in between.

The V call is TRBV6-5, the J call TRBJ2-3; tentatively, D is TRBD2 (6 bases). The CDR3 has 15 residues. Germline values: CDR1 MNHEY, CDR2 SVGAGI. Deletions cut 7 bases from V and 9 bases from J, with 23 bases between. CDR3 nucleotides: TGTGCCAGCACCGGGGAACGGGGAGGTCGTTGGACGCAGTATTTT. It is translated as CASTGERGGRWTQYF.

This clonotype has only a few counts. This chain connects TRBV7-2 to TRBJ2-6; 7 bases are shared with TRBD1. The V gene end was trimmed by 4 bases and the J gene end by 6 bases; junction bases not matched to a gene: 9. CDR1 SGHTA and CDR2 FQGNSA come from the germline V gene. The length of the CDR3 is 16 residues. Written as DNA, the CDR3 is TGTGCCAGCAGCTCGACAGGGATGTTTGTGGCCAACGTCCTGACTTTC. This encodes CASSSTGMFVANVLTF.

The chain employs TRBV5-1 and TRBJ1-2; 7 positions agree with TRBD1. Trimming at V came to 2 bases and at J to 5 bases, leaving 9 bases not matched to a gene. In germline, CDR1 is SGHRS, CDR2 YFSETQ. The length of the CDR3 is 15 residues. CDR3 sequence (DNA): TGCGCCAGCAGCTTACAGGGGTCCACCCCGTATGGCTACACCTTC. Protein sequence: CASSLQGSTPYGYTF. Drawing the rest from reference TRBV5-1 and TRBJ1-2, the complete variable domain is KAGVTQTPRYLIKTRGQQVTLSCSPISGHRSVSWYQQTPGQGLQFLFEYFSETQRNKGNFPGRFSGRQFSNSRSEMNVSTLELGDSALYLCASSLQGSTPYGYTFGSGTRLTVV.

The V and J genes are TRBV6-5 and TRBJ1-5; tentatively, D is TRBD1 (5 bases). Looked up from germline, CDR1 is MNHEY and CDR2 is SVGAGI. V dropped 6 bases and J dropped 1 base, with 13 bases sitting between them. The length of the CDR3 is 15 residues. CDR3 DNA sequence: TGTGCCAGCAGGGAGGGGAAGGGAAGCAATCAGCCCCAGCATTTT. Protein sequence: CASREGKGSNQPQHF.

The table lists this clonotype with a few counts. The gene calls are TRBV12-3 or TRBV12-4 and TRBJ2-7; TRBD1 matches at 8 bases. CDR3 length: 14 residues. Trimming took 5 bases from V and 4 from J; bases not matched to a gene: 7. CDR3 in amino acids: CASSVGRGQYEQYF. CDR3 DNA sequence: TGTGCCAGCAGTGTTGGCAGGGGGCAATACGAGCAGTACTTC.

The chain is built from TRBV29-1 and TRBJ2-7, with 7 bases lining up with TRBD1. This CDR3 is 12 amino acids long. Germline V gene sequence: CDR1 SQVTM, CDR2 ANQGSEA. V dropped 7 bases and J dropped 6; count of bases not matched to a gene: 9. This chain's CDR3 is CSGGLTGSEQYF. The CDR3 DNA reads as TGCAGCGGAGGATTGACAGGGTCCGAGCAGTACTTC.

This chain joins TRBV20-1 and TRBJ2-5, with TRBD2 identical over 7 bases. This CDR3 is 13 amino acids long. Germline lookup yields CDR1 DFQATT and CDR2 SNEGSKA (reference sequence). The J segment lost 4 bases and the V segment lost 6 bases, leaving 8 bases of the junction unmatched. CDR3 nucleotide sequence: TGCAGTGCCCTAACCGGGGAGGGAGAGACCCAGTACTTC. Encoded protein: CSALTGEGETQYF.

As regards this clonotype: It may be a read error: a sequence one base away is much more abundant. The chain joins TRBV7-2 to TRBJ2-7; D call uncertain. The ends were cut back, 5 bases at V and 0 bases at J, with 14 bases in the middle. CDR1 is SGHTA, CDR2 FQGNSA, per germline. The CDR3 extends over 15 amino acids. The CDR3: CASSQKRVSSYEQYF. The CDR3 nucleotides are TGTGCCAGCAGCCAAAAACGGGTTAGCTCCTACGAGCAGTACTTC.

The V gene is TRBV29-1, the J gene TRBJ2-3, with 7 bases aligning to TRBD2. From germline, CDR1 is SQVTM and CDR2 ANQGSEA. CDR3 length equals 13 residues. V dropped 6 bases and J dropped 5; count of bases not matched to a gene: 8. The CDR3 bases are TGCAGCGTCCTAGGGAGGGGTCTAGATACGCAGTATTTT. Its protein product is CSVLGRGLDTQYF.

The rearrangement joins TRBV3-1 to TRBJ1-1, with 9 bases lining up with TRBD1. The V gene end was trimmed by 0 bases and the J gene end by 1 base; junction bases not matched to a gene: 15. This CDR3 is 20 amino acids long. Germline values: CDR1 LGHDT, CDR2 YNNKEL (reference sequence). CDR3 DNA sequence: TGTGCCAGCAGCCAAGACCGCCGGGACAGGGACCCGTCCCAGAACACTGAAGCTTTCTTT. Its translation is CASSQDRRDRDPSQNTEAFF.

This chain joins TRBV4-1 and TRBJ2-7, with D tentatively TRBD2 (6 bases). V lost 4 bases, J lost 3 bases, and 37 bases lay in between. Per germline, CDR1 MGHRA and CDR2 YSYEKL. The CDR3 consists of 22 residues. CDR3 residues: CASSRGTPRRVPRLSSLYEQYF. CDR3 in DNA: TGCGCCAGCAGCCGCGGGACTCCCCGTAGGGTTCCACGACTCTCTTCCCTCTACGAGCAGTACTTC.

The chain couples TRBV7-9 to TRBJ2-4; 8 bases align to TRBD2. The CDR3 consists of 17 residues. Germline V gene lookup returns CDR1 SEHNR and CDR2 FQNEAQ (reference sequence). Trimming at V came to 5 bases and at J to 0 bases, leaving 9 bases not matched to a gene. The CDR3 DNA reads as TGTGCCAGCAGCCCGGGAGGGGAGACTAGAGCCAAAAACATTCAGTACTTC. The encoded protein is CASSPGGETRAKNIQYF.

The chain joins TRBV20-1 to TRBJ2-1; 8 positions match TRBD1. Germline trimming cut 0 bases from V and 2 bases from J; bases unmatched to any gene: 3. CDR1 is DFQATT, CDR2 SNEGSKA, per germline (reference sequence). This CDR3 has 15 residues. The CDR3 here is CSARDSGGAYNEQFF. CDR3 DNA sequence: TGCAGTGCTAGAGATTCAGGGGGCGCCTACAATGAGCAGTTCTTC.